The present TCR beta chain was sequenced within a study of T cell changes during pregnancy in multiple sclerosis. Assay used: immunoSEQ multiplex PCR; TCRdb lists only in-frame clones, some missing. The sample yields tens of thousands of clones, roughly 90% seen once. The germline V gene encodes CDR1 MNHNY and CDR2 SVGAGI (reference sequence). This CDR3 contains 15 residues. Trimming cost V 0 bases and J 0 bases, with 7 bases left between them. The V and J genes are TRBV6-6 and TRBJ2-3; D is unclear. This specimen consisted of CD4+ T cells from peripheral blood mononuclear cells, obtained in the third trimester of pregnancy. The TCR comes from a female donor in good health, enrolled as a control in a pregnancy study. CDR3 nucleotides: TGTGCCAGCAGTTACTCGGAGACTAGCACAGATACGCAGTATTTT. It is translated as CASSYSETSTDTQYF.